Here is one T cell receptor beta chain with its context. This sample is drawn from a study of blood T cell repertoires in COVID-19. Turning to the study itself: Samples taken during acute and convalescent COVID-19 were collected in the United States, Italy and Spain. The analysed material was cDNA or gDNA that came from T cells, B-cell-depleted T cells, or PBMCs.

Per the original methods: Amplified reference gene primers provided the basis for estimating nucleated cell counts. TCRdb's table, derived via immunoSEQ multiplex PCR, lists solely in-frame clones and lacks some. The V and J calls and the clone size are those of that table, but D and trimming were determined from the DNA. The repertoire holds more than 150,000 clones, with roughly 86% as singletons. Seattle's enrolled individuals joined amid active infection and were then monitored longitudinally. The sample taken for sequencing was peripheral blood. The sequence came from a man in his sixties with COVID-19, enrolled during active disease.

The CDR3: CASSIGVEQFF. The CDR3 region has the DNA TGTGCCAGTAGTATAGGCGTTGAGCAGTTCTTC. The chain is built from TRBV19 and TRBJ2-1; no definite D call. The germline V gene has CDR1 LNHDA and CDR2 SQIVND (reference sequence). The germline V and J ends were trimmed by 1 base and 9 bases, with 4 bases remaining between them. This CDR3 is built from 11 residues.